The present T cell receptor beta chain was sequenced within a study of blood T cell repertoires in COVID-19. Study as a whole: Whether acute or convalescent, the COVID-19 samples came from the United States, Italy and Spain. The cDNA or gDNA used as material had been derived from T cells, B-cell-depleted T cells, or PBMCs.

Allocation to cohorts depended on clinical history reported by the participants. Per the authors' pipeline: Using reference gene primer amplification, nucleated cell counts were estimated. Sequencing used immunoSEQ multiplex PCR; TCRdb keeps in-frame clones, though not all of them. V, J and clone size are those of that table, while D and trimming were read from the DNA. The sample has around 50,000 clones; roughly 80% are singletons. This CDR3 is built from 14 residues. Trimming took 0 bases from V and 6 from J, leaving 12 bases between them. Germline loops: CDR1 SGHDT, CDR2 YYEEEE. The chain combines TRBV5-6 with TRBJ1-1; no clear D. Sequenced material: PBMCs or T cells enriched from blood (not recorded which). The sequence was collected from a woman aged 45-65 years with acute COVID-19. CDR3 bases: TGTGCCAGCAGCTTGGTGGCATATCTTTCTGAAGCTTTCTTT. Translated, it gives CASSLVAYLSEAFF.